This T cell receptor (beta chain) was captured by sequencing in a study of blood T cell repertoires in COVID-19 (dated by TCRdb to 2020 to 2021). Study-wide context: Samples from collaborators originated in the United States, Italy and Spain and spanned both the acute and convalescent phases of COVID-19. The material from the prospective study consisted of cDNA or gDNA derived from T cells, B-cell-depleted T cells, or PBMCs. The dataset comprised deeply sampled blood TCRbeta repertoires from subjects exposed to, actively infected with, or recovered from COVID-19. A freely available public database, intended as a resource for researchers studying the immune response to SARS-CoV-2, is where the repertoires were released. The samples were drawn from the first 160 participants of the ongoing ImmuneRACE study and from 950 to 1,500 subjects provided by 6 global collaborators. The sample metadata nearly always contained a de-identified subject ID, COVID-19 status, age in years and sex. Where available, HLA class I and class II types were obtained from metadata supplied by the sample provider rather than from assay-based typing. Findings and caveats that apply to the study as a whole: Clinical and demographic metadata were provided uncurated, with the amount varying by source and participant.

As to this clone: This receptor's antigen is unknown. Per-base quality was not reported, and no clone a single base away is much larger than it.

Trimming leaves V shorter by 5 bases and J shorter by 4 bases, with the junction holding 5 bases beyond the gene matches. Including the terminal cysteine and phenylalanine, the CDR3 comprises 14 residues. The sequence is cut down to CDR3 DNA, 42 bases in frame from base 1. The CDR1 and CDR2 encoded by the germline V gene (reference sequence) are SEHNR and FQNEAQ. TCRbeta CDR3 regions were amplified from genomic DNA by means of the immunoSEQ Assay, a bias-controlled multiplex PCR. The authors' pipeline ran thus. Nucleated cell counts per sample were estimated from amplification of reference gene primers within the assay. To quantify the absolute abundance of each unique TCRbeta CDR3 rearrangement, sequence reads were collapsed and filtered. For each sample, productive Simpson clonality was calculated as the square root of Simpson's diversity index over productive rearrangements. TCRdb retrieved this table from immuneACCESS and kept in-frame rearrangements only. Not all clones are present; in checked studies, unresolved V genes account for under half, and no reason is known for the remainder. D and trimming were read from the DNA, whereas the V and J calls and clone size are those reported in that table. This sample comprises around 150,000 clones, around 88% of them detected only once. 5% of the sample goes to the ten largest clones.

Each collaborating institution followed its own protocols to collect whole blood in K2EDTA tubes. For TCRbeta analysis, collaborator samples were shipped as frozen whole blood, as isolated PBMCs, or as DNA extracted from either sample type. This TCR derives from a human donor in a cohort sampled during active COVID-19. The chain was built from TRBV7-9 and TRBJ2-3, and 8 bases in between align with TRBD2. The sequenced sample was peripheral blood. The CDR3 region: CASSLGGGPDTQYF. DNA sequence: TGTGCCAGCAGCCTCGGGGGGGGCCCAGATACGCAGTATTTT.